Only one count was recorded for the clone carrying this TCR beta chain. These data come from a study of T cells after posttransplantation cyclophosphamide. Here immunoSEQ multiplex PCR was the method, and the copy in TCRdb shows in-frame clones only, minus some. The sample has roughly 4,900 clones, 61% seen once. From germline, CDR1 is SGDLS and CDR2 YYNGEE. V dropped 3 bases and J dropped 2; count of bases not matched to a gene: 4. There are 15 residues in the CDR3. The related graft donor's blood sample was taken on the day of bone marrow donation. The rearrangement links TRBV9 to TRBJ2-2; TRBD1 matches at 7 bases. Source material: memory CD8+ T cells sorted from blood. The clonotype was recovered from a woman aged 60 to 75 in good health, CMV-negative, and a related stem cell transplant donor. The CDR3 DNA reads as TGTGCCAGCAGCGCCCGGGACAGCAACACCGGGGAGCTGTTTTTT. This translates into CASSARDSNTGELFF.